This T cell receptor (beta chain) derives from a study of PD-1 blockade in mismatch repair-deficient tumors. At the level of the study: Patients had approximately 12 mismatch repair-deficient cancer types, all previously treated and progressing.

Germline lookup yields CDR1 LGHNA and CDR2 YNFKEQ. This CDR3 spans 15 amino acids. Deletions cut 4 bases from V and 2 bases from J, with 13 bases between. About this clone: Its specificity is unknown.

Study results and limitations: Rapid post-treatment expansion, then contraction, generally preceding radiologic response, marked tumor-resident clones.

Assay: immunoSEQ multiplex PCR; the TCRdb copy retains only in-frame clones and omits some. The data hold some 51,000 clones, with more than 65% observed a single time. The chain has TRBV4-2 and TRBJ2-3; perhaps TRBD2 as D (6 bases). The receptor comes from an adult with mismatch repair-deficient cancer. Sequenced material: peripheral blood, taken 20 weeks after starting pembrolizumab. CDR3 protein: CASSPGSGFTDTQYF. The CDR3 DNA follows: TGTGCCAGCAGCCCGGGTAGCGGATTCACAGATACGCAGTATTTT.